A single sample gave rise to the 8 T cell receptor beta chains below, sequenced in a study of siplizumab effects on memory and regulatory T cells. Produced via immunoSEQ multiplex PCR; TCRdb's table is partial and in-frame only. The repertoire holds tens of thousands of clones, with under 98% as singletons. The sequenced material came from naive CD4+ T cells sorted from blood. The source is a human donor in good health.

The J gene is TRBJ2-2, the V gene TRBV19; TRBD1 matches 7 bases. V lost 5 bases, J lost 2 bases, and 5 bases stayed unmatched. Germline CDR1 and CDR2: LNHDA and SQIVND (reference sequence). The CDR3 is 15 amino acids. CDR3 sequence: CASSHGTVNTGELFF. CDR3 sequence (DNA): TGTGCCAGTAGTCACGGGACAGTCAACACCGGGGAGCTGTTTTTT.

The chain links TRBV9 to TRBJ2-1, with 8 bases identical to TRBD2. Germline assignment: CDR1 SGDLS and CDR2 YYNGEE. V shed 0 bases, J shed 5 bases, and the junction held 7 bases outside the gene matches. The CDR3 contains 16 residues. This CDR3 reads CASSVDPGGPNNEQFF. The CDR3 region has the DNA TGTGCCAGCAGCGTAGATCCGGGAGGGCCGAACAATGAGCAGTTCTTC.

The chain joins TRBV12-5 to TRBJ1-2, with 7 bases fitting TRBD1. V shed 6 bases and J 8 bases; nucleotides not matched to a gene: 9. Per germline, CDR1 LGHNT and CDR2 FRNRAP. The CDR3 has 13 residues. CDR3 residues: CASGLTGRYGYTF. The CDR3, as DNA: TGTGCTAGTGGCCTGACAGGGCGGTACGGCTACACCTTC. Based on the CDR3 plus reference TRBV12-5 and TRBJ1-2, the full variable domain is DARVTQTPRHKVTEMGQEVTMRCQPILGHNTVFWYRQTMMQGLELLAYFRNRAPLDDSGMPKDRFSAEMPDATLATLKIQPSEPRDSAVYFCASGLTGRYGYTFGSGTRLTVV.

The genes are TRBV28 and TRBJ2-2, with D hard to call. The V end was cut by 9 bases, the J end by 2 bases, with 4 bases between. Looked up from germline, CDR1 is MDHEN and CDR2 is SYDVKM. This CDR3 comprises 11 residues. The CDR3 region has the DNA TGTGCCAGTATCAACACCGGGGAGCTGTTTTTT. Its protein is CASINTGELFF.

The chain couples TRBV7-9 to TRBJ2-1; the match to TRBD2 covers 8 bases. This CDR3 contains 14 residues. CDR1 and CDR2 (germline): SEHNR, FQNEAQ (reference sequence). Unmatched junction bases numbered 3, after V lost 2 bases and J lost 6 bases. As DNA, the CDR3 is TGTGCCAGCAGCTTATCGGGAGGGTCCAATGAGCAGTTCTTC. Translating it yields CASSLSGGSNEQFF.

The chain has TRBV6-1 and TRBJ2-7; 8 bases agree with TRBD2. V lost 6 bases and J lost 5; bases outside the gene matches: 9. The CDR3 is made up of 14 amino acids. CDR1 and CDR2 from the germline V gene are MNHNS and SASEGT. CDR3 DNA sequence: TGTGCCAGCAGGGTGGCCGGGACTAGGGACGAGCAGTACTTC. Its protein is CASRVAGTRDEQYF.

The rearrangement links TRBV29-1 to TRBJ2-1; a possible D gene is TRBD1 (6 bases). The CDR3 length is 14 residues. Germline CDR1 and CDR2: SQVTM and ANQGSEA. The V gene lost 2 bases and the J gene lost 6 bases, with 14 bases spanning the gap. The CDR3 loop is CSVESGRGGNEQFF. CDR3 bases: TGCAGCGTTGAAAGTGGCAGGGGTGGCAATGAGCAGTTCTTC.

V is TRBV6-5 and J is TRBJ1-5; a weak D match, TRBD1 (6 bases). The V gene's germline CDR1 is MNHEY and CDR2 SVGAGI. CDR3 length: 14 amino acids. V lost 8 bases and J lost 4, with 15 bases in between. DNA for the CDR3: TGTGCCAGCGGAAGGGGGGTTGCAAATCAGCCCCAGCATTTT. As protein: CASGRGVANQPQHF.